These 11 T cell receptor beta chains share one sample of origin, sequenced in a study of metastatic and nonmetastatic thyroid tumors. The entire patient cohort was treatment-naive prior to thyroid surgery. Via MiXCR, TCRdb re-called the PCR reads. The sample holds about 17,000 clones; 29% are singletons and the top ten take roughly a quarter. Sample: tumor tissue. These receptors all come from a male donor with papillary thyroid cancer or a benign thyroid nodule (not recorded which). Some clones in this sample may be carry-over from other donors' samples.

With regard to this clone: A junction boundary mismatches the germline segment, possibly from a read error. The rearrangement joins TRBV5-1 to TRBJ2-2; 10 bases match TRBD1. The CDR3 contains 16 residues. The V gene's germline CDR1 is SGHRS and CDR2 YFSETQ. The DNA of the CDR3 is TGCGCCAGCAGCTTCGGACAGGGGGTGAACACCGGGGAGCAGTTTTTT. Encoded protein: CASSFGQGVNTGEQFF.

V is TRBV28 and J is TRBJ2-7; 9 positions agree with TRBD1. J gave up 5 bases and V 3 bases, and 8 bases lay outside the gene matches. This CDR3 has 15 amino acids. Germline CDR1 and CDR2: MDHEN and SYDVKM. In nucleotides, the CDR3 is TGTGCCAGCAGTTTTACGGGACAGGGCGCCCACGAGCAGTACTTC. Translating it yields CASSFTGQGAHEQYF.

The chain employs TRBV6-1 and TRBJ2-5; 7 nucleotides match TRBD1. The trim removed 7 bases at V and 8 bases at J, leaving 7 bases unmatched. Germline V gene data show CDR1 as MNHNS and CDR2 as SASEGT. The CDR3 sequence is 12 residues long. CDR3 residues: CASKDRANTQYF. DNA for the CDR3: TGTGCCAGCAAAGACAGGGCGAACACCCAGTACTTC.

This clone showed up many times. The V and J genes are TRBV2 and TRBJ2-1; possible D gene TRBD2, 5 bases. The length of the CDR3 is 12 residues. Trimming took 5 bases from V and 15 from J, leaving 17 bases between them. Germline loops: CDR1 SNHLY, CDR2 FYNNEI. The CDR3 sequence is CASSFILGGLFF. CDR3 DNA sequence: TGTGCCAGCAGTTTTATCTTGGGCGGGCTGTTCTTC.

This sequence joins TRBV18 and TRBJ2-1; 11 bases are shared with TRBD2. The CDR3 is 19 amino acids. J lost 0 bases, V lost 1 base, and 8 bases had no gene match. Per germline, CDR1 KGHSH and CDR2 LQKENI. The CDR3 coding sequence is TGTGCCAGCTCACCACTGATCAGTCTAGCGGGAGGCTCCTACAATGAGCAGTTCTTC. The encoded protein is CASSPLISLAGGSYNEQFF.

The sample holds many counts of this clone. In the same sample, other DNA sequences code for this CDR3. J is TRBJ1-4 and V is TRBV5-4, with TRBD1 as a possible D gene (6 bases). Trimming cost V 1 base and J 5 bases, with 9 bases left between them. Looked up from germline, CDR1 is SGHNT and CDR2 is YYREEE (reference sequence). This CDR3 is 14 amino acids long. The CDR3 DNA reads TGTGCCAGCAGCTTGCGTGGACAGAATGAAAAACTGTTTTTT. Translation gives CASSLRGQNEKLFF.

Many counts were recorded for this clone. The gene calls are TRBV5-1 and TRBJ1-1, with TRBD1 identical over 11 bases. Germline V gene data show CDR1 as SGHRS and CDR2 as YFSETQ. The CDR3 loop spans 16 amino acids. With V trimmed by 1 base and J by 4 bases, 6 bases remained unmatched. The CDR3 spells CASSLTPDRGRTEAFF. DNA for the CDR3: TGCGCCAGCAGCTTGACACCGGACAGGGGGCGCACTGAAGCTTTCTTT.

This clone was seen at least ten times. The chain recombines TRBV5-1 with TRBJ1-1, with D tentatively TRBD1 (5 bases). Germline loops: CDR1 SGHRS, CDR2 YFSETQ. This CDR3 spans 13 amino acids. V was trimmed by 3 bases and J by 4 bases, leaving 10 bases between them. CDR3 bases: TGCGCCAGCAGCTCCCAGGGAGGCACTGAAGCTTTCTTT. It translates to CASSSQGGTEAFF.

This clone showed up many times. This sample also contains other DNA sequences that code for the same CDR3. The genes are TRBV6-1 and TRBJ1-1; D remains unclear. Trimming took off 6 bases at V and 1 base at J, with 12 bases between the two ends. CDR1 is MNHNS, CDR2 SASEGT, per germline. The CDR3 has 14 residues. The CDR3 sequence is CASRPPSGNTEAFF. The CDR3 coding sequence is TGTGCCAGCAGGCCCCCGTCTGGGAACACTGAAGCTTTCTTT.

Concerning this clone itself: The junction and the germline gene differ at one end; a read error may be behind it. The CDR3 loop is CSSRHPPGELFF. The CDR3 nucleotides read TGCAGTTCTAGACATCCCCCCGGGGAGCTGTTTTTT. This chain joins TRBV20-1 and TRBJ2-2; unclear D gene. Germline V CDR1 and CDR2: DFQATT, SNEGSKA (reference sequence). The length of the CDR3 is 12 residues.

The chain couples TRBV20-1 to TRBJ1-5, with no clear D. Between the trimmed V and J ends, which lost 7 bases and 6 bases, there was a span of 13 bases. This CDR3 contains 12 residues. Germline assignment: CDR1 DFQATT and CDR2 SNEGSKA (reference sequence). The CDR3 region has the DNA TGCAGTGTTGGTCGATTGCGTCAGCCCCAGCATTTT. Its protein is CSVGRLRQPQHF.